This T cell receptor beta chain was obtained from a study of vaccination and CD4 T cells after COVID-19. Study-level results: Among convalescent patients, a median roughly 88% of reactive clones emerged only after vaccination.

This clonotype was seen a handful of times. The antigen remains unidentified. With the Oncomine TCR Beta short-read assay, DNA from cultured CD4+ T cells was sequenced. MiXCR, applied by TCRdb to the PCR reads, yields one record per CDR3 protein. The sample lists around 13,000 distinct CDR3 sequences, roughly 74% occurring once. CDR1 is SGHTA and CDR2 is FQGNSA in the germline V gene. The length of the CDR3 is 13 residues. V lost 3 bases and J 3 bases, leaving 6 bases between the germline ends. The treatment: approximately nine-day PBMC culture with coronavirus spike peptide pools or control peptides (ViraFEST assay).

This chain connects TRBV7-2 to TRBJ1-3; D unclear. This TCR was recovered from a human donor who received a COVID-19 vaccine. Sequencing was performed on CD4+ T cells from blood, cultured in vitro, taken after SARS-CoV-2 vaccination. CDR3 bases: TGTGCCAGCAGCTTGACTAATGGAAACACCATATATTTT. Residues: CASSLTNGNTIYF.